The source of this T cell receptor beta chain is a study of shared clonotypes between healthy human individuals. The table came from immunoSEQ multiplex PCR; TCRdb's copy has only in-frame clones and leaves some out. The sample contains about 1.5 million clones, about 98% of which appear only once. The CDR3 extends over 14 amino acids. Germline V lookup: CDR1 SGHKS, CDR2 YYEKEE (reference sequence). Trimming cost V 7 bases and J 1 base, with 14 bases left between them. The sequenced material came from naive CD4+ T cells sorted from blood. The subset: CD45RA+ positively selected. The chain uses TRBV5-5 and TRBJ1-1; no clear D gene. This TCR derives from a man aged 25 to 40 in good health. The CDR3 DNA sequence: TGTGCCAGCGCCCGCTGGGCAAGGAACACTGAAGCTTTCTTT. Its protein is CASARWARNTEAFF.